A selection of T cell receptor beta chains follows, all from one sample in a study of metastatic and nonmetastatic thyroid tumors. From the PCR reads, TCRdb re-called clones with MiXCR. The profile shows over 25,000 clones, less than 20% of them singletons. Sequenced input: blood. These receptors all come from a female donor with papillary thyroid cancer or a benign thyroid nodule (not recorded which). Some clones in this sample may be carry-over from other donors' samples. CDR3s include the opening cysteine and the closing phenylalanine or tryptophan. The order of the fields is J gene, V gene, D gene, clone size, CDR3 protein, CDR3 DNA. A D gene is named only where the DNA matches it firmly. A clone size is listed for some rows: how often the clone was seen (once, few, many), or a class if it is expanded.

J: TRBJ1-2
V: TRBV6-5
D: -
size: -
CDR3: CASSYSLGGNYGYTF
DNA: TGTGCCAGCAGTTACTCCCTGGGTGGGAACTATGGCTACACCTTC

J: TRBJ1-5
V: TRBV10-1
D: TRBD1
size: -
CDR3: CASIEAGTGVNQPQHF
DNA: TGCGCCAGCATTGAGGCCGGGACAGGGGTCAATCAGCCCCAGCATTTT

J: TRBJ2-7
V: TRBV28
D: TRBD2
size: few
CDR3: CASSLSPDRTSGYEQYF
DNA: TGTGCCAGCAGTTTATCCCCAGATCGGACTAGCGGCTACGAGCAGTACTTC

J: TRBJ2-7
V: TRBV11-3
D: TRBD2
size: many
CDR3: CASSRGTSGSYEQYF
DNA: TGTGCCAGCAGCCGAGGGACTAGCGGGAGCTACGAGCAGTACTTC

J: TRBJ2-2
V: TRBV2
D: TRBD1
size: few
CDR3: CASRQSGDRTHGELFF
DNA: TGTGCCAGCAGACAATCCGGGGACAGGACCCACGGGGAGCTGTTTTTT

J: TRBJ2-7
V: TRBV11-2
D: -
size: -
CDR3: CASSLSGGLGTYEQYF
DNA: TGTGCCAGCAGCTTATCAGGGGGACTAGGCACCTACGAGCAGTACTTC

J: TRBJ2-5
V: TRBV5-1
D: TRBD2
size: many
CDR3: CASSPGLAGVNQETQYF
DNA: TGCGCCAGCAGCCCGGGACTAGCGGGGGTGAACCAAGAGACCCAGTACTTC

J: TRBJ1-1
V: TRBV11-3
D: -
size: many
CDR3: CASSPDGNTEAFF
DNA: TGTGCCAGCAGCCCCGATGGGAACACTGAAGCTTTCTTT

J: TRBJ2-5
V: TRBV28
D: -
size: many
CDR3: CASSPLTEQETQYF
DNA: TGTGCCAGCAGTCCCCTGACAGAACAAGAGACCCAGTACTTC

J: TRBJ1-1
V: TRBV6-1
D: -
size: few
CDR3: CASGRTEAFF
DNA: TGTGCCAGCGGGAGGACTGAAGCTTTCTTT

J: TRBJ2-3
V: TRBV6-2/TRBV6-3
D: TRBD2
size: -
CDR3: CASSSRRTSGRAVRTDTQYF
DNA: TGTGCCAGCAGTTCGCGACGGACTAGCGGGAGGGCCGTTCGCACAGATACGCAGTATTTT

J: TRBJ1-1
V: TRBV11-2
D: -
size: -
CDR3: CASSLVSVGAGTEAFF
DNA: TGTGCCAGCAGCTTAGTCTCTGTGGGCGCGGGCACTGAAGCTTTCTTT

J: TRBJ1-1
V: TRBV2
D: -
size: few
CDR3: CASRTSSGDTEAFF
DNA: TGTGCCAGCAGGACCTCCAGTGGCGACACTGAAGCTTTCTTT

J: TRBJ2-7
V: TRBV5-5
D: TRBD1
size: many
CDR3: CASSIPTGPHEQYF
DNA: TGTGCCAGCAGCATCCCGACAGGGCCCCACGAGCAGTACTTC

J: TRBJ1-3
V: TRBV28
D: TRBD1
size: many
CDR3: CASSLQTGSGNTIYF
DNA: TGTGCCAGCAGTTTGCAGACAGGGTCTGGAAACACCATATATTTT

J: TRBJ1-2
V: TRBV6-1
D: TRBD1
size: -
CDR3: CASRRTGGTYGYTF
DNA: TGTGCCAGCAGAAGGACAGGGGGCACATATGGCTACACCTTC

J: TRBJ2-7
V: TRBV6-2/TRBV6-3
D: TRBD2
size: many
CDR3: CASMGLAGTEEQYF
DNA: TGTGCCAGCATGGGACTAGCGGGAACGGAGGAGCAGTACTTC

J: TRBJ2-5
V: TRBV27
D: -
size: few
CDR3: CASSPRGGFDETQYF
DNA: TGTGCCAGCAGCCCTAGGGGGGGCTTTGATGAGACCCAGTACTTC

J: TRBJ1-6
V: TRBV9
D: -
size: few
CDR3: CASSGSNSPLHF
DNA: TGTGCCAGCAGCGGGAGTAATTCACCCCTCCACTTT

J: TRBJ2-3
V: TRBV19
D: TRBD2
size: few
CDR3: CASSMVFLTSGGYTDTQYF
DNA: TGTGCCAGTAGTATGGTATTTCTGACTAGCGGGGGATACACAGATACGCAGTATTTT

J: TRBJ2-7
V: TRBV6-5
D: -
size: few
CDR3: CASSYRGLYEQYF
DNA: TGTGCCAGCAGTTACAGGGGACTCTACGAGCAGTACTTC

J: TRBJ2-3
V: TRBV11-3
D: -
size: many
CDR3: CASSLDRRGPTDTQYF
DNA: TGTGCCAGCAGCTTAGATCGACGGGGGCCCACAGATACGCAGTATTTT

J: TRBJ2-1
V: TRBV12-3/TRBV12-4
D: TRBD1
size: -
CDR3: CASSLRQGLYNEQFF
DNA: TGTGCCAGCAGTTTAAGACAGGGCTTGTACAATGAGCAGTTCTTC

J: TRBJ1-1
V: TRBV6-5
D: -
size: -
CDR3: CASSYWGGTEAFF
DNA: TGTGCCAGCAGTTACTGGGGAGGCACTGAAGCTTTCTTT

J: TRBJ2-1
V: TRBV7-6
D: -
size: many
CDR3: CASSLSATGNEQFF
DNA: TGTGCCAGCAGCTTATCGGCGACGGGCAATGAGCAGTTCTTC

J: TRBJ2-7
V: TRBV6-1
D: -
size: many
CDR3: CASSEEFPASYEQYF
DNA: TGTGCCAGCAGTGAAGAATTTCCGGCGAGCTACGAGCAGTACTTC

J: TRBJ2-1
V: TRBV10-3
D: TRBD1
size: -
CDR3: CAIAGQANEQFF
DNA: TGTGCCATCGCCGGACAGGCAAATGAGCAGTTCTTC

J: TRBJ2-1
V: TRBV5-1
D: TRBD2
size: many
CDR3: CASSLVGGWAHNEQFF
DNA: TGCGCCAGCAGCTTGGTGGGGGGGTGGGCCCACAATGAGCAGTTCTTC

J: TRBJ1-1
V: TRBV6-1
D: TRBD1
size: many
CDR3: CASRRDRVVTEAFF
DNA: TGTGCCAGCAGACGGGACAGGGTTGTTACTGAAGCTTTCTTT

J: TRBJ2-7
V: TRBV2
D: -
size: -
CDR3: CASSERAGVEQYF
DNA: TGTGCCAGCAGTGAAAGGGCAGGGGTCGAGCAGTACTTC

J: TRBJ1-4
V: TRBV12-3/TRBV12-4
D: -
size: many
CDR3: CASSSEGEKLFF
DNA: TGTGCCAGCAGTTCTGAAGGGGAAAAACTGTTTTTT

J: TRBJ1-5
V: TRBV5-1
D: -
size: few
CDR3: CASSEGPNQPQHF
DNA: TGCGCCAGCAGCGAAGGACCCAATCAGCCCCAGCATTTT

J: TRBJ2-1
V: TRBV6-5
D: TRBD2
size: many
CDR3: CASSYFGLAGGSEQFF
DNA: TGTGCCAGCAGTTACTTCGGACTAGCGGGAGGCAGTGAGCAGTTCTTC

J: TRBJ2-5
V: TRBV20-1
D: TRBD2
size: many
CDR3: CSARAQVTSAQETQYF
DNA: TGCAGTGCTAGAGCCCAAGTAACTAGCGCCCAAGAGACCCAGTACTTC

J: TRBJ1-6
V: TRBV6-1
D: TRBD1
size: -
CDR3: CASSRTGFDSPLHF
DNA: TGTGCCAGCAGTCGGACAGGTTTTGATTCACCCCTCCACTTT

J: TRBJ1-1
V: TRBV5-6
D: -
size: many
CDR3: CASSPNPNTEAFF
DNA: TGTGCCAGCAGCCCAAATCCGAACACTGAAGCTTTCTTT

J: TRBJ2-7
V: TRBV7-9
D: -
size: many
CDR3: CASSLGIDEQYF
DNA: TGTGCCAGCAGCTTAGGAATTGACGAGCAGTACTTC

J: TRBJ2-6
V: TRBV6-1
D: -
size: many
CDR3: CASSLWAPSGANVLTF
DNA: TGTGCCAGCAGTCTTTGGGCTCCCTCTGGGGCCAACGTCCTGACTTTC